These T cell receptor beta chains were read from a single sample in a study of OX40 agonist ivuxolimab in advanced cancers. Sequencing used immunoSEQ multiplex PCR; TCRdb keeps in-frame clones, though not all of them. The profile shows approximately 56,000 clones, 80% to 90% of them singletons. The sample was CD4+ or CD8+ T cells sorted from blood, taken in a trial of the OX40 agonist ivuxolimab. The receptors here all came from an adult with an advanced solid tumor such as melanoma, head and neck, liver or kidney cancer. The CDR3 runs from the conserved cysteine through the conserved F or W. D genes are given only for firm matches. Not all rows give a size; the values are once, few, many and, for expanded clones, a class.

D gene: NA; V gene: TRBV6-1; J gene: TRBJ1-3; clone size: once; CDR3 DNA: TGTGCCAGCGGGGGGACTGGAAACACCATATATTTT; CDR3 protein: CASGGTGNTIYF
D gene: NA; V gene: TRBV5-1; J gene: TRBJ2-1; clone size: NA; CDR3 DNA: TGCGCCAGTACTAGCTCCCAGGGGGATGAGCAGTTCTTC; CDR3 protein: CASTSSQGDEQFF
D gene: TRBD1; V gene: TRBV7-9; J gene: TRBJ2-7; clone size: NA; CDR3 DNA: TGTGCCAGCAGCTTTGGGACAGTTTCCTACGAGCAGTACTTC; CDR3 protein: CASSFGTVSYEQYF
D gene: TRBD1; V gene: TRBV5-5; J gene: TRBJ1-4; clone size: NA; CDR3 DNA: TGTGCCAGCAGCACCTTGGGCGTGACAGGGCGAGAAAAACTGTTTTTT; CDR3 protein: CASSTLGVTGREKLFF
D gene: TRBD2; V gene: TRBV18; J gene: TRBJ2-2; clone size: NA; CDR3 DNA: TGTGCCAGCTCACCACTTAGCGGGGGCACCGGGGAGCTGTTTTTT; CDR3 protein: CASSPLSGGTGELFF
D gene: TRBD1; V gene: TRBV5-1; J gene: TRBJ1-3; clone size: NA; CDR3 DNA: TGCGCCAGCAGCTCAGGGGGTCGAAACACCATATATTTT; CDR3 protein: CASSSGGRNTIYF
D gene: NA; V gene: TRBV6-6; J gene: TRBJ1-4; clone size: NA; CDR3 DNA: TGTGCCAGCAGTTACCGGAACAGGGCAAATGAAAAACTGTTTTTT; CDR3 protein: CASSYRNRANEKLFF
D gene: TRBD2; V gene: TRBV7-3; J gene: TRBJ2-1; clone size: once; CDR3 DNA: TGTGCCAGCAGCTTGACCCTCGGGGGGGCTCACAATGAGCAGTTCTTC; CDR3 protein: CASSLTLGGAHNEQFF
D gene: NA; V gene: TRBV23-1; J gene: TRBJ2-2; clone size: NA; CDR3 DNA: TGCGCCAGCAGTCCCCGGGGGACCGGGGAGCTGTTTTTT; CDR3 protein: CASSPRGTGELFF
D gene: NA; V gene: TRBV7-2; J gene: TRBJ2-1; clone size: NA; CDR3 DNA: TGTGCCAGCAGCTCCCCCCGGATAACCTACAATGAGCAGTTCTTC; CDR3 protein: CASSSPRITYNEQFF
D gene: NA; V gene: TRBV21-1; J gene: TRBJ1-2; clone size: NA; CDR3 DNA: TGTGCCAGCAGCAATAAAGTAAACAGACAAGTTAACTATGGCTACACCTTC; CDR3 protein: CASSNKVNRQVNYGYTF
D gene: TRBD1; V gene: TRBV9; J gene: TRBJ2-7; clone size: few; CDR3 DNA: TGTGCCAGCAGCAAAGGGACAGGGCGATACGAGCAGTACTTC; CDR3 protein: CASSKGTGRYEQYF
D gene: TRBD1; V gene: TRBV10-2; J gene: TRBJ1-1; clone size: few; CDR3 DNA: TGCGCCAGCAGGGGAACAGGGGTGGGTCGGTCATCTTTCTTT; CDR3 protein: CASRGTGVGRSSFF
D gene: NA; V gene: TRBV7-7; J gene: TRBJ2-5; clone size: once; CDR3 DNA: TGTGCCAGCAGCAGGGACGGCTCCCAAGAGACCCAGTACTTC; CDR3 protein: CASSRDGSQETQYF
D gene: TRBD1; V gene: TRBV7-9; J gene: TRBJ2-7; clone size: NA; CDR3 DNA: TGTGCCAGCAGCTTAGCCAGGGGGACAGGCTCCTACGAGCAGTACTTC; CDR3 protein: CASSLARGTGSYEQYF
D gene: NA; V gene: TRBV5-6; J gene: TRBJ2-2; clone size: NA; CDR3 DNA: TGTGCCAGCAGACCGGAGGGTGTGGCCGGGGAGCTGTTTTTT; CDR3 protein: CASRPEGVAGELFF
D gene: TRBD1; V gene: TRBV5-6; J gene: TRBJ1-3; clone size: NA; CDR3 DNA: TGTGCCAGCAGCTTATCAGGACAGGGGCCTGGAAACACCATATATTTT; CDR3 protein: CASSLSGQGPGNTIYF
D gene: NA; V gene: TRBV19; J gene: TRBJ1-1; clone size: NA; CDR3 DNA: TGTGCCAGTAGTATTGGGGGGACAATGAACACTGAAGCTTTCTTT; CDR3 protein: CASSIGGTMNTEAFF
D gene: TRBD1; V gene: TRBV5-1; J gene: TRBJ1-2; clone size: NA; CDR3 DNA: TGCGCCAGCAGCGCGGACAGGAGGGACTATGGCTACACCTTC; CDR3 protein: CASSADRRDYGYTF
D gene: TRBD2; V gene: TRBV19; J gene: TRBJ2-7; clone size: NA; CDR3 DNA: TGTGCCAGTAGTACTAGCGGGGGAACCACCTACGAGCAGTACTTC; CDR3 protein: CASSTSGGTTYEQYF
D gene: TRBD1; V gene: TRBV4-1; J gene: TRBJ1-6; clone size: NA; CDR3 DNA: TGCGCCAGCACCTACCGACAGGGGGCGTATAATTCACCCCTCCACTTT; CDR3 protein: CASTYRQGAYNSPLHF
D gene: NA; V gene: TRBV7-8; J gene: TRBJ2-7; clone size: NA; CDR3 DNA: TGTGCCAGCAGCTTTAAACGCCTCTGGGGGGACGAGCAGTACTTC; CDR3 protein: CASSFKRLWGDEQYF
D gene: TRBD1; V gene: TRBV25-1; J gene: TRBJ1-6; clone size: NA; CDR3 DNA: TGTGCCAGCAGTGGAGGGTGGACAGGGGCTTGGAGTTCACCCCTCCACTTT; CDR3 protein: CASSGGWTGAWSSPLHF
D gene: TRBD1; V gene: TRBV2; J gene: TRBJ2-7; clone size: NA; CDR3 DNA: TGTGCCAGCAGTGAAACGGCAGGGGGCCGGGGCGAGCAGTACTTC; CDR3 protein: CASSETAGGRGEQYF
D gene: NA; V gene: TRBV5-6; J gene: TRBJ2-1; clone size: few; CDR3 DNA: TGTGCCAGCAGCTTGGTATTAGGGGTCAATGAGCAGTTCTTC; CDR3 protein: CASSLVLGVNEQFF
D gene: NA; V gene: TRBV6-4; J gene: TRBJ1-5; clone size: medium-sized; CDR3 DNA: TGTGCCAGCAGTGACACCCTCAATCAGCCCCAGCATTTT; CDR3 protein: CASSDTLNQPQHF
D gene: TRBD1; V gene: TRBV27; J gene: TRBJ2-2; clone size: NA; CDR3 DNA: TGTGCCAGCAGTATGCCGGGACAGATAAACACCGGGGAGCTGTTTTTT; CDR3 protein: CASSMPGQINTGELFF
D gene: TRBD1; V gene: TRBV10-2; J gene: TRBJ1-5; clone size: NA; CDR3 DNA: TGCGCCGTGGGACAGGGGTCCGGTTCGAATCAGCCCCAGCATTTT; CDR3 protein: CAVGQGSGSNQPQHF
D gene: NA; V gene: TRBV5-6; J gene: TRBJ1-2; clone size: medium-sized; CDR3 DNA: TGTGCCAGCAGCCCCGGGCCCGACTATGGCTACACCTTC; CDR3 protein: CASSPGPDYGYTF
D gene: TRBD1; V gene: TRBV2; J gene: TRBJ1-4; clone size: NA; CDR3 DNA: TGTGCCAGCAAGCCCCCAGGGACAGGGTTTGATGAAAAACTGTTTTTT; CDR3 protein: CASKPPGTGFDEKLFF
D gene: NA; V gene: TRBV7-8; J gene: TRBJ2-3; clone size: NA; CDR3 DNA: TGTGCCAGCAGCCTAAACTGGAACCCTAGCACAGATACGCAGTATTTT; CDR3 protein: CASSLNWNPSTDTQYF
D gene: NA; V gene: TRBV5-4; J gene: TRBJ2-7; clone size: medium-sized; CDR3 DNA: TGTGCCAGCAGCCCCCAAGGACTTACCAACGAGCAGTACTTC; CDR3 protein: CASSPQGLTNEQYF
D gene: NA; V gene: TRBV7-8; J gene: TRBJ1-1; clone size: NA; CDR3 DNA: TGTGCCAGCAGCCCCAACAGGGTGACTGAAGCTTTCTTT; CDR3 protein: CASSPNRVTEAFF
D gene: TRBD2; V gene: TRBV9; J gene: TRBJ2-1; clone size: NA; CDR3 DNA: TGTGCCAGCAGTCTAGCGGGGGGGTCCGATGAGCAGTTCTTC; CDR3 protein: CASSLAGGSDEQFF
D gene: NA; V gene: TRBV28; J gene: TRBJ2-7; clone size: NA; CDR3 DNA: TGCGGACCATTCCTCCCCCGGGACCCCTCCTACGAGCAGTACTTC; CDR3 protein: CGPFLPRDPSYEQYF
D gene: NA; V gene: TRBV19; J gene: TRBJ1-2; clone size: NA; CDR3 DNA: TGTGCCAGTAGTATAGCCGGAGGGACGGGGAACTATGGCTACACCTTC; CDR3 protein: CASSIAGGTGNYGYTF
D gene: NA; V gene: TRBV30; J gene: TRBJ2-3; clone size: once; CDR3 DNA: TGTGCCTGGAGGAGCTCAGATACGCAGTATTTT; CDR3 protein: CAWRSSDTQYF
D gene: NA; V gene: TRBV7-2; J gene: TRBJ1-1; clone size: once; CDR3 DNA: TGTGCCAGCAGCTTATGGAGCGCCGGAGCTTTCTTT; CDR3 protein: CASSLWSAGAFF
D gene: NA; V gene: TRBV28; J gene: TRBJ2-7; clone size: once; CDR3 DNA: TGTGCCAGCACCCCTGGGCGGAACCCTTTGTACTTC; CDR3 protein: CASTPGRNPLYF
D gene: NA; V gene: TRBV19; J gene: TRBJ1-5; clone size: NA; CDR3 DNA: TGTGCCAGTACTACTTTATCTGCGACGGATGGCAATCAGCCCCAGCATTTT; CDR3 protein: CASTTLSATDGNQPQHF
D gene: TRBD1; V gene: TRBV2; J gene: TRBJ1-5; clone size: NA; CDR3 DNA: TGTGCCAGCAGGTTACAGGGGAATCAGCCCCAGCATTTT; CDR3 protein: CASRLQGNQPQHF
D gene: NA; V gene: TRBV1; J gene: TRBJ1-6; clone size: NA; CDR3 DNA: TGCACCAGCAGCCGCGTGAGCAGGGCGAATTCACCCCTCCACTTT; CDR3 protein: CTSSRVSRANSPLHF
D gene: TRBD1; V gene: TRBV6-5; J gene: TRBJ1-6; clone size: NA; CDR3 DNA: TGTGCCAGCAGTTACACCGGACAGGGTAATTCACCCCTCCACTTT; CDR3 protein: CASSYTGQGNSPLHF
D gene: NA; V gene: TRBV10-2; J gene: TRBJ1-6; clone size: NA; CDR3 DNA: TGCGCCAGCAGTGACCTACAGGGCTCCTATAATTCACCCCTCCACTTT; CDR3 protein: CASSDLQGSYNSPLHF
D gene: NA; V gene: TRBV11-3; J gene: TRBJ2-7; clone size: NA; CDR3 DNA: TGTGCCAGCAGCTCCCGGGGCAGGGGCGACCCCTACGAGCAGTACTTC; CDR3 protein: CASSSRGRGDPYEQYF